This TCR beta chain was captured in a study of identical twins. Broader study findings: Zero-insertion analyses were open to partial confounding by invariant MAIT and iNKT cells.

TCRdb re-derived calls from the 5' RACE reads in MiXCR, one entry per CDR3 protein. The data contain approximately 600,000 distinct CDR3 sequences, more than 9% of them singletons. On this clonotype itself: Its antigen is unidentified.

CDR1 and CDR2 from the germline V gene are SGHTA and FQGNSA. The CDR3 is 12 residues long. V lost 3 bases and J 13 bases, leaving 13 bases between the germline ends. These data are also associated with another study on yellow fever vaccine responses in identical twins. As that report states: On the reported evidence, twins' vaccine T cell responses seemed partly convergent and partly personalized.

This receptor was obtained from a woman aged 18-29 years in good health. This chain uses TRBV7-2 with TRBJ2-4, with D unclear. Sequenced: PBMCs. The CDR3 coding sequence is TGTGCCAGCAGCTTGGGAAACGGTTACCAGTACTTC. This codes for CASSLGNGYQYF.